Its frequency marks the clone carrying this T cell receptor (beta chain) as medium-sized. What it binds is not known. TRB rearrangements were amplified by touch-down multiplex PCR with mixed TRB-A/B primers. TCRdb re-called the multiplex PCR reads and catalogs CDR3 proteins one per entry, DNA excluded. Its listing shows some 4,500 distinct CDR3 sequences. These data are taken from a study of T cell clusters in autoimmune cytopenias. Notes on the study in general: TRB repertoire shifts in secondary cytopenia and chronic lymphocytic leukemia mostly reflected lymphoma, not autoimmunity.

Approximately 36,000 genome equivalents of blood DNA were amplified for TRB. Sequenced: peripheral blood. This TCR came from a human donor with an autoimmune cytopenia or autoimmune hepatitis (not recorded which).

The CDR3 sequence: CASSGFGTGYNEQFF. The rearrangement joins TRBV6-1 to TRBJ2-1. The CDR3 is 15 amino acids. CDR1 and CDR2 from the germline V gene are MNHNS and SASEGT.